These 13 T cell receptor beta chains originate from one sample sequenced in a study of graft-versus-host responses after intestinal transplantation. Method: immunoSEQ multiplex PCR; TCRdb's copy keeps in-frame clones and lacks some. The table lists about 94,000 clones, roughly 91% of them singletons, with about 0.45% in the top ten. These receptors have no identified antigens. This specimen consisted of unstimulated CD8+ T cells sorted from spleen or lymph node cells, obtained before intestinal transplant. These TCRs come from a human donor who received an intestinal transplant.

The chain links TRBV6-5 to TRBJ2-2, with D hard to call. V shed 2 bases and J shed 3 bases, with 4 bases lying between them. Germline V gene lookup returns CDR1 MNHEY and CDR2 SVGAGI. This CDR3 is 13 amino acids long. CDR3 nucleotide sequence: TGTGCCAGCAGTTACGGGCACACCGGGGAGCTGTTTTTT. Amino acid sequence: CASSYGHTGELFF.

The chain couples TRBV11-2 to TRBJ2-5; D call uncertain. Germline V gene lookup returns CDR1 SGHAT and CDR2 FQNNGV. The CDR3 is made up of 15 amino acids. Trimming removed 4 bases from V and 1 base from J, with 13 bases in between. CDR3 nucleotide sequence: TGTGCCAGCAGCTCCATTATGGGCCCCCAAGAGACCCAGTACTTC. This translates into CASSSIMGPQETQYF.

Here the CDR3 reads CASSYAAGGTETQYF. The CDR3 region has the DNA TGTGCCAGCAGTTACGCAGCGGGGGGGACAGAGACCCAGTACTTC. The V call is TRBV6-5, the J call TRBJ2-5, with 10 bases matching TRBD2. The CDR3 runs 15 residues. With 2 bases clipped from V and 4 bases from J, the junction kept 4 bases outside the gene matches. CDR1 MNHEY and CDR2 SVGAGI come from the germline V gene.

CDR3 in DNA: TGTGCCAGCAGTGACCCCATCCGGAGGGAGACCCAGTACTTC. Protein sequence: CASSDPIRRETQYF. The J gene is TRBJ2-5, the V gene TRBV2, with D tentatively TRBD2 (5 bases). There are 14 residues in the CDR3. The germline V and J ends were trimmed by 3 bases and 5 bases, with 13 bases remaining between them. The germline gives CDR1 SNHLY, CDR2 FYNNEI.

This chain joins TRBV4-1 and TRBJ2-6; 7 bases fit TRBD1. Germline V gene sequence: CDR1 MGHRA, CDR2 YSYEKL. There are 18 residues in the CDR3. V was pared by 0 bases and J by 0 bases, with 5 bases of the junction left unmatched. This CDR3 is CASSQEGGATSGANVLTF. The CDR3 DNA follows: TGCGCCAGCAGCCAAGAAGGGGGCGCGACCTCTGGGGCCAACGTCCTGACTTTC.

The genes are TRBV27 and TRBJ1-1; maybe TRBD1 (5 bases). The germline gives CDR1 MNHEY, CDR2 SMNVEV (reference sequence). The CDR3 has 14 residues. Deletions cut 5 bases from V and 2 bases from J, with 12 bases between. Here the CDR3 DNA reads TGTGCCAGCAGTCAAGGCAGGGCCAACACTGAAGCTTTCTTT. This encodes CASSQGRANTEAFF.

The V call is TRBV23-1, the J call TRBJ2-1, with 7 bases lining up with TRBD2. TRBV23-1 is flagged as an ORF with uncertain function. V lost 8 bases and J lost 0; bases outside the gene matches: 10. The length of the CDR3 is 16 residues. The DNA of the CDR3 is TGCGCCAGCGCGTTTCGGGTAGCGGGCTCCTACAATGAGCAGTTCTTC. It translates to CASAFRVAGSYNEQFF.

The chain couples TRBV27 to TRBJ2-3; 9 nucleotides align to TRBD1. The CDR3 has 19 amino acids. V shed 7 bases, J shed 2 bases, and the junction held 19 bases outside the gene matches. Germline V CDR1 and CDR2: MNHEY, SMNVEV (reference sequence). CDR3 loop: CASTTRDRESPWSTDTQYF. The CDR3 DNA sequence: TGTGCCAGCACCACCCGGGACAGGGAATCCCCGTGGTCCACAGATACGCAGTATTTT.

This chain uses TRBV9 with TRBJ2-2; possibly TRBD1 for D (5 bases). V lost 3 bases, J lost 5 bases, and 8 bases lay in between. The CDR3 is 13 amino acids. Looked up from germline, CDR1 is SGDLS and CDR2 is YYNGEE. This CDR3 reads CASSDRTTGELFF. The CDR3 DNA reads TGTGCCAGCAGCGACAGGACAACCGGGGAGCTGTTTTTT.

The chain recombines TRBV27 with TRBJ1-3, with 7 bases that match TRBD1. The ends lost 0 bases at V and 4 bases at J; junction bases unmatched: 6. This CDR3 is built from 16 residues. CDR1 is MNHEY, CDR2 SMNVEV, per germline (reference sequence). The CDR3 loop is CASSLSMEGAGNTIYF. DNA for the CDR3: TGTGCCAGCAGTTTATCGATGGAGGGGGCAGGAAACACCATATATTTT.

This chain joins TRBV7-6 and TRBJ2-1, with a possible D match to TRBD1 (5 bases). The V end lost 3 bases, the J end lost 5 bases, and 17 bases lay between the germline ends. This CDR3 comprises 16 residues. Germline V gene lookup returns CDR1 SGHVS and CDR2 FNYEAQ. Written as DNA, the CDR3 is TGTGCCAGCAGCTTCTCAAGGCGACAGAACCACAATGAGCAGTTCTTC. Translating it yields CASSFSRRQNHNEQFF.

The rearrangement uses TRBV28 and TRBJ2-5, with D possibly TRBD2 on 5 matching bases. Matching the DNA end better, TRBJ2-7 makes the J call doubtful. Germline V gene lookup returns CDR1 MDHEN and CDR2 SYDVKM. The CDR3 contains 14 residues. For the CDR3, the DNA is TGTGCCAGCACCTCGGGGATACCCCCCTACGAGCAGTACTTC. This gives the protein CASTSGIPPYEQYF.

This chain joins TRBV21-1 and TRBJ2-1; the table calls TRBD1, which could not be checked here. TRBV21-1 is a recognized pseudogene. The CDR3 loop spans 16 amino acids. The CDR3, as DNA: TGTGCCAGCAGCAAAAGTCGGGGACAGGGGGACAATGAGCAGTTCTTC. This sequence encodes CASSKSRGQGDNEQFF.